Listed below are T cell receptor beta chains from one sample, sequenced in a study of T cell repertoires in cytomegalovirus infection. Which antigens these TCRs recognize remains unknown. TCRdb fed the reads into MiXCR, producing one record per CDR3 protein. The sample yields around 900,000 distinct CDR3 sequences, about 33% seen once. The sequenced sample was cultured CD8+ T cells from PBMCs, obtained from culture after CMV antigen stimulation. All receptors derive from a human donor in good health (CMV status not recorded). Some clones in this sample may be carry-over from other donors' samples. The CDR3 runs from the conserved cysteine through the conserved F or W. A D gene is named only where the DNA matches it firmly. Size values are once, few and many counts, or a class for expanded clones, and some rows have none.

D: .
V: TRBV6-6
size: .
J: TRBJ1-2
DNA: TGTGCCAGCAGTTACTACACTGGGGGAGGTGGCTACACCTTC
CDR3: CASSYYTGGGGYTF

D: .
V: TRBV11-2
size: .
J: TRBJ2-3
DNA: TGTGCCAGCAGCCTACACGGGGATACGCAGTATTTT
CDR3: CASSLHGDTQYF

D: .
V: TRBV6-1
size: .
J: TRBJ2-2
DNA: TGTGCCAGCAATTGGGCCGGGTTCACCGGGGAGCTGTTTTTT
CDR3: CASNWAGFTGELFF

D: .
V: TRBV19
size: .
J: TRBJ1-1
DNA: TGTGCCAGCGCGGTTCTGAACACTGAAGCTTTCTTT
CDR3: CASAVLNTEAFF

D: .
V: TRBV7-6
size: few
J: TRBJ1-4
DNA: TGTGCCAGCAGTCTCTCCCGACCAACTGGAGGTCCTAATGAAAAACTGTTTTTT
CDR3: CASSLSRPTGGPNEKLFF

D: .
V: TRBV5-6
size: .
J: TRBJ2-3
DNA: TGTGCCAGCAGCGTTCACTATCGGGGAAGAGATACGCAGTATTTT
CDR3: CASSVHYRGRDTQYF

D: .
V: TRBV9
size: .
J: TRBJ1-1
DNA: TGTGCCAGCAGCGTAGCAAAAAGTGGGGAAGCTTTCTTT
CDR3: CASSVAKSGEAFF

D: .
V: TRBV20-1
size: .
J: TRBJ2-2
DNA: TGCAGTGCTAGAGATCACGATCATAACACCGGGGAGCTGTTTTTT
CDR3: CSARDHDHNTGELFF

D: .
V: TRBV15
size: few
J: TRBJ2-5
DNA: TGTGCCACGGCGTTACAGGGACTAGAGACCCAGTACTTC
CDR3: CATALQGLETQYF

D: TRBD2
V: TRBV7-2
size: many
J: TRBJ2-1
DNA: TGTGCCAGCTCCTCAAGCGGGACTTTCTACAATGAGCAGTTCTTC
CDR3: CASSSSGTFYNEQFF

D: .
V: TRBV2
size: .
J: TRBJ1-1
DNA: TGTGCCAGCATAGACCCCACTGAAGCTTTCTTT
CDR3: CASIDPTEAFF

D: TRBD1
V: TRBV12-3/TRBV12-4
size: .
J: TRBJ1-2
DNA: TGTGCCAGCATCACCGGGACAGGGGGCTATGGCTACACCTTC
CDR3: CASITGTGGYGYTF

D: .
V: TRBV7-9
size: few
J: TRBJ2-2
DNA: TGTGCCAGCAGCTCAGTCGGGGGTGTGAACACCGGGGAGCTGTTTTTT
CDR3: CASSSVGGVNTGELFF

D: TRBD2
V: TRBV7-3
size: few
J: TRBJ2-1
DNA: TGTGCCAGCAGCCGGGACTATACCTCCTACAATGAGCAGTTCTTC
CDR3: CASSRDYTSYNEQFF